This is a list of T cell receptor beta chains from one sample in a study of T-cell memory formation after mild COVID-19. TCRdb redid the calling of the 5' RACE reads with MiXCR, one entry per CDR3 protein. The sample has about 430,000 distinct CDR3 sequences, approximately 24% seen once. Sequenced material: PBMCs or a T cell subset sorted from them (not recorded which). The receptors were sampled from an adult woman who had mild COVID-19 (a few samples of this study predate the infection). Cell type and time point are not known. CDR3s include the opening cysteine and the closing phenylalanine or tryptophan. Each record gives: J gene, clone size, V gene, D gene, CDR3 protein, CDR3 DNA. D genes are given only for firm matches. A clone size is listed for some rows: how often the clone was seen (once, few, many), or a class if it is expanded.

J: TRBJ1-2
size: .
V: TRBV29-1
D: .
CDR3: CSVEDTRNYGYTF
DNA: TGCAGCGTTGAAGATACCAGGAACTATGGCTACACCTTC

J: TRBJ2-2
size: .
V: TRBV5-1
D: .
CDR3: CASSPPLNSNTGELFF
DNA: TGCGCCAGCAGCCCCCCCCTGAACTCGAACACCGGGGAGCTGTTTTTT

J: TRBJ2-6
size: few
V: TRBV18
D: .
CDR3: CASSPGGALFGANVLTF
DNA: TGTGCCAGCTCACCAGGGGGCGCGCTATTTGGGGCCAACGTCCTGACTTTC

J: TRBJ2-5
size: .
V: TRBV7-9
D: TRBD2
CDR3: CASSPNRGLSRGETQYF
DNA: TGTGCCAGCAGCCCAAACCGGGGACTATCCCGCGGGGAGACCCAGTACTTC

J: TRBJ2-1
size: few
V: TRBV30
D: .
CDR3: CAWSVTNEQFF
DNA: TGTGCCTGGAGTGTAACCAATGAGCAGTTCTTC

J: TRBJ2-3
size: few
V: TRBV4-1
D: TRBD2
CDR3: CASSHTASGSSTDTQYF
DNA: TGCGCCAGCAGCCATACCGCCAGCGGGAGTAGCACAGATACGCAGTATTTT

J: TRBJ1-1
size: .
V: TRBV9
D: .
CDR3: CASSATRSAVNTEAFF
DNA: TGTGCCAGCAGCGCAACGAGGTCAGCGGTGAACACTGAAGCTTTCTTT

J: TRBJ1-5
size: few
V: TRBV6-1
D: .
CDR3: CASTPRTGAFDNQPQHF
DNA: TGTGCCAGCACTCCTCGAACTGGGGCCTTTGACAATCAGCCCCAGCATTTT

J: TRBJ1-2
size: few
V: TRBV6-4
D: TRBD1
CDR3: CASSGDRGNGYTF
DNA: TGTGCCAGCAGCGGGGACAGGGGAAATGGCTACACCTTC

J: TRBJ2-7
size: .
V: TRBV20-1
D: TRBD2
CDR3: CSASGRTHEQYF
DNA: TGCAGTGCTAGCGGGAGGACCCACGAGCAGTACTTC

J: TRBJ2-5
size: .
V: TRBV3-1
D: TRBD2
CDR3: CASVLAGGQETQYF
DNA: TGTGCCAGCGTGCTAGCGGGGGGACAAGAGACCCAGTACTTC

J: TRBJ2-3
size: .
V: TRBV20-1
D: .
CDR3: CSAPPPRPDTQYF
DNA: TGCAGTGCGCCCCCCCCGCGGCCGGATACGCAGTATTTT

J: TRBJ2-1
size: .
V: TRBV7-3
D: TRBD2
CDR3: CASSRPGTSGGMGSYNEQFF
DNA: TGTGCCAGCAGCCGCCCCGGGACTAGCGGGGGGATGGGCTCCTACAATGAGCAGTTCTTC

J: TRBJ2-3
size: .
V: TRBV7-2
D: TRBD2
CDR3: CASSNSGSRPDTQYF
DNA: TGTGCCAGCAGTAATAGCGGGAGTCGCCCAGATACGCAGTATTTT

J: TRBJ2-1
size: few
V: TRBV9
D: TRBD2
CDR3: CASSVVPSGALNEQFF
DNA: TGTGCCAGCAGCGTAGTCCCTAGCGGGGCCCTCAATGAGCAGTTCTTC

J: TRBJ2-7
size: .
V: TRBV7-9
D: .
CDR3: CASSAGQTNYEQYF
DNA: TGTGCCAGCAGCGCCGGACAGACAAACTACGAGCAGTACTTC

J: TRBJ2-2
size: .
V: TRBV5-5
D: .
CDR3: CASSPPGQTGELFF
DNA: TGTGCCAGCAGCCCCCCCGGACAAACCGGGGAGCTGTTTTTT

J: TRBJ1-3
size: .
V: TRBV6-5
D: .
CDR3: CASSRTASGNTIYF
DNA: TGTGCCAGCAGTAGAACAGCCTCTGGAAACACCATATATTTT

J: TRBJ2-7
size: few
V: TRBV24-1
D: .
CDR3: CATSDYRTPYEQYF
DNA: TGTGCCACCAGTGATTACAGGACTCCCTACGAGCAGTACTTC

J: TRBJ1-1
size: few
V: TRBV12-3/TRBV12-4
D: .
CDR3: CASIVARVTEAFF
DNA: TGTGCCAGCATAGTGGCCAGGGTCACTGAAGCTTTCTTT

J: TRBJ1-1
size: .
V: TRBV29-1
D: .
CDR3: CSVADTNTEAFF
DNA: TGCAGCGTTGCGGACACGAACACTGAAGCTTTCTTT

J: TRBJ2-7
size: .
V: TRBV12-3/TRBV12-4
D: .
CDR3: CASSLGLPEQYF
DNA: TGTGCCAGCAGTTTAGGTCTCCCCGAGCAGTACTTC

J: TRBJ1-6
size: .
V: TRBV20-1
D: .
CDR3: CSAREPGLSPLHF
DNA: TGCAGTGCTAGAGAGCCAGGGTTATCACCCCTCCACTTT

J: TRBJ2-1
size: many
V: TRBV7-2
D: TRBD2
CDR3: CASSLVQASGSVQFF
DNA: TGTGCCAGCAGCTTAGTTCAGGCTAGCGGGAGTGTGCAGTTCTTC

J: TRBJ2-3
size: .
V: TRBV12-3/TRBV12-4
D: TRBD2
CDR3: CASRSGGADTQYF
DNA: TGTGCCAGCCGCAGCGGGGGGGCAGATACGCAGTATTTT

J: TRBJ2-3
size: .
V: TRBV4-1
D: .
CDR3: CASSQDTPDTQYF
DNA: TGCGCCAGCAGCCAAGATACTCCAGATACGCAGTATTTT

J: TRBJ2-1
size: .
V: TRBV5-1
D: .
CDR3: CASSPASSGYNEQFF
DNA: TGCGCCAGCAGCCCTGCTAGCTCAGGCTACAATGAGCAGTTCTTC

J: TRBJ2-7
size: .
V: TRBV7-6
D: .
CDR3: CASSPPPRLGDEQYF
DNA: TGTGCCAGCAGTCCTCCGCCGCGACTGGGGGACGAGCAGTACTTC

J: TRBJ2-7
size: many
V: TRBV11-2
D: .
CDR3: CASSLDRAPAYEQYF
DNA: TGTGCCAGCAGCTTAGATAGGGCTCCCGCCTACGAGCAGTACTTC

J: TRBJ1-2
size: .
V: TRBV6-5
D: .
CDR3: CASTAARDFGYTF
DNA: TGTGCCAGCACGGCAGCCCGGGACTTTGGCTACACCTTC

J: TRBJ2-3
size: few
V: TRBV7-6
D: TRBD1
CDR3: CASSAGQVSLGDTQYF
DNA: TGTGCCAGCAGCGCGGGACAGGTCTCATTGGGGGATACGCAGTATTTT

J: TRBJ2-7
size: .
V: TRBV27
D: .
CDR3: CASSLPSVGEQYF
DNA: TGTGCCAGCAGTTTGCCCAGCGTAGGTGAGCAGTACTTC

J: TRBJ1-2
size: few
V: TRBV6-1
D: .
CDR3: CASSARQLGYTF
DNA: TGTGCCAGCAGCGCCCGACAGTTGGGCTACACCTTC

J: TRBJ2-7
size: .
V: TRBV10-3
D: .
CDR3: CAITSLGSEQYF
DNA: TGTGCCATCACCTCACTGGGATCGGAGCAGTACTTC

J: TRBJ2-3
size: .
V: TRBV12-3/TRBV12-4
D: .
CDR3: CASSPTLHTDTQYF
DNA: TGTGCCAGCAGCCCGACTCTCCACACAGATACGCAGTATTTT

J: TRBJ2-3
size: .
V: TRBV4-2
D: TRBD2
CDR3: CASSQGTSGGADTQYF
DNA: TGTGCCAGCAGCCAAGGGACTAGCGGGGGGGCAGATACGCAGTATTTT

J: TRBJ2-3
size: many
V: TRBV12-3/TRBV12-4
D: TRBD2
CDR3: CASSPGLAGGPDTQYF
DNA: TGTGCCAGCAGCCCCGGACTAGCGGGAGGGCCAGATACGCAGTATTTT

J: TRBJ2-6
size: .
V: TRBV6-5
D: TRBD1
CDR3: CASSQWDSRFIRRSGANVLTF
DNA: TGTGCCAGCAGTCAATGGGACAGCCGCTTTATCCGTCGGTCTGGGGCCAACGTCCTGACTTTC

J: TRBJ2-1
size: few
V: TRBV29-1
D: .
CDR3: CSVVGTGVGYEQFF
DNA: TGCAGCGTTGTCGGTACGGGCGTGGGGTATGAGCAGTTCTTC

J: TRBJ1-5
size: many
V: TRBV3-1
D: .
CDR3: CASSQDGNQPQHF
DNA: TGCGCCAGCAGCCAAGACGGGAATCAGCCCCAGCATTTT

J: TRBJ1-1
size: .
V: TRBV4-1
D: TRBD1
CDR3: CASSQGWTGLSEAFF
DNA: TGCGCCAGCAGCCAAGGTTGGACAGGGTTGAGTGAAGCTTTCTTT

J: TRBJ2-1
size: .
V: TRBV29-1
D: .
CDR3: CSVEGRKRYNEQFF
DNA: TGCAGCGTTGAAGGGAGAAAACGATACAATGAGCAGTTCTTC

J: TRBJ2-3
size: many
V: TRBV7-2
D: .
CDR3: CASSLAKTADPSTDTQYF
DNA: TGTGCCAGCAGCTTAGCGAAAACGGCGGATCCGAGCACAGATACGCAGTATTTT

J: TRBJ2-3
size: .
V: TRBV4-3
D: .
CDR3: CASSSRGSSTDTQYF
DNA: TGCGCCAGCAGCTCCCGGGGGTCTAGCACAGATACGCAGTATTTT

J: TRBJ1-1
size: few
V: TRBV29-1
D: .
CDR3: CSAQTGTVNTEAFF
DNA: TGCAGCGCCCAGACCGGGACGGTGAACACTGAAGCTTTCTTT

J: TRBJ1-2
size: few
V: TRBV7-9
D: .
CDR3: CASSTIRADGYGYTF
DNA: TGTGCCAGCAGCACCATCAGAGCGGACGGATATGGCTACACCTTC